This TCR beta chain was documented in a study of cytomegalovirus exposure and HLA in healthy donors. The study, taken as a whole, reports: Roughly uniform sequencing depth across donors was assumed, possibly incorrectly. The classifier was said to identify cytomegalovirus status with high specificity and sensitivity.

Germline assignment: CDR1 SGHTA and CDR2 FQGTGA. V dropped 4 bases and J dropped 1 base, with 13 bases sitting between them. The CDR3 covers 15 residues. To note about this clone: Its target is not known.

Every donor was a healthy person donating bone marrow. At the time of sampling, donors were nominally healthy, though unrecorded immune exposures were likely. The PCR had 60 Vbeta and 13 Jbeta primers. Here immunoSEQ multiplex PCR was the method, and the copy in TCRdb shows in-frame clones only, minus some. The sample carries fewer than 250,000 clones, over 70% recorded once. The TCR comes from a man in his forties or fifties in good health and CMV-seropositive. Sequencing input: PBMCs. J is TRBJ1-1 and V is TRBV7-3; D not resolved. As DNA, the CDR3 is TGTGCCAGCAGCTCTTCTCGGGGAGGGAACACTGAAGCTTTCTTT. This gives the protein CASSSSRGGNTEAFF.